A selection of T cell receptor beta chains follows, all from one sample in a study of cytomegalovirus exposure and HLA in healthy donors. The method was immunoSEQ multiplex PCR; TCRdb's version includes in-frame clones alone and lacks a portion of them. The sample has fewer than 150,000 clones; about 72% are singletons. The specimen sequenced was PBMCs. These receptors came from a man aged 45 to 65 in good health and CMV-seropositive. Both conserved end residues are part of each CDR3. D genes are given only for firm matches. The size of a clone is reported for some rows only, either as once, few or many, or as a class for expanded clones.

TRBV5-6	NA	TRBJ2-7	TRBD2	TGTGCCAGCAGCTTAGGGGGACTAGCGGGTTCGGAAAACGAGCAGTACTTC	CASSLGGLAGSENEQYF
TRBV6-5	NA	TRBJ1-1	NA	TGTGCCAGCAGTTACTCTCAGGGGAACACTGAAGCTTTCTTT	CASSYSQGNTEAFF
TRBV2	NA	TRBJ2-2	NA	TGTGCCAGCTACTACCGAGGAAACCGTCGGGAGCTGTTTTTT	CASYYRGNRRELFF
TRBV19	NA	TRBJ1-2	NA	TGTGCCAGTAACAGAGCTAACTATGGCTACACCTTC	CASNRANYGYTF
TRBV6-5	NA	TRBJ1-1	NA	TGTGCCAGCAGTGACCGGGGGTTTACTGAAGCTTTCTTT	CASSDRGFTEAFF
TRBV28	NA	TRBJ2-7	NA	TGTGCCAGCAGTTTTACCGGGATGTTGAGGGAGCAGTACTTC	CASSFTGMLREQYF
TRBV9	NA	TRBJ2-1	TRBD1	TGTGCCAGCAGGAAGGGACAGGGAGAATTCAATGAGCAGTTCTTC	CASRKGQGEFNEQFF
TRBV29-1	NA	TRBJ1-2	TRBD1	TGCAACGCCGTGGGACAGGGTGGGATACAGGGCTACACCTTC	CNAVGQGGIQGYTF
TRBV5-6	NA	TRBJ2-7	TRBD1	TGTGCCAGCAGCGGAGAGGGACAGGGCTACGAGCAGTACTTC	CASSGEGQGYEQYF
TRBV5-1	NA	TRBJ2-1	NA	TGCGCCAGCAGCTTGGCCCTACCAGAGCAGTTCTTC	CASSLALPEQFF
TRBV18	NA	TRBJ2-7	TRBD2	TGTGCCAGCTCACCAGGACTAGTGAGCTACGAGCAGTACTTC	CASSPGLVSYEQYF
TRBV27	NA	TRBJ2-7	TRBD1	TGTGCCAGCAGTTCCGACAGGGCAGGTGAGCAGTACTTC	CASSSDRAGEQYF
TRBV5-4	NA	TRBJ2-5	NA	TGTGCCAGCAGCTCTTCAGGTACGCAAGAGACCCAGTACTTC	CASSSSGTQETQYF
TRBV18	NA	TRBJ1-5	TRBD1	TGTGCCAGCTCACAGACAGGGGCCAGCAATCAGCCCCAGCATTTT	CASSQTGASNQPQHF
TRBV29-1	few	TRBJ2-7	NA	TGCAGCGCCGCGGACAGTGGCTCCTACGAGCAGTACTTC	CSAADSGSYEQYF
TRBV7-2	NA	TRBJ1-1	NA	TGTGCCAGCAGCTTATCCTGGGGAGGGACGGCTGAAGCTTTCTTT	CASSLSWGGTAEAFF
TRBV7-9	few	TRBJ1-5	NA	TGTGCCAGCAGCTTAGGAGCAGGGCATCAGCCCCAGCATTTT	CASSLGAGHQPQHF
TRBV2	NA	TRBJ1-3	NA	TGTGCCAGCCTTCGGGCGGGGTCTTATCGGAACACCATATATTTT	CASLRAGSYRNTIYF
TRBV2	NA	TRBJ2-7	NA	TGTGCCAGCAGAGCGGACAGCGCGACACCTCTAGCCGAGCAGTACTTC	CASRADSATPLAEQYF
TRBV9	NA	TRBJ2-3	TRBD2	TGTGCCAGCAGCGTAGTAGCGGGAGGGGATGGTACGCAGTATTTT	CASSVVAGGDGTQYF
TRBV10-2	NA	TRBJ2-7	TRBD2	TGCGCCAGCAGTGAGCGACTAGCGGGAGTCCACGAGCAGTACTTC	CASSERLAGVHEQYF
TRBV10-3	NA	TRBJ2-7	TRBD2	TGTGCCGCCGGTAGCGGGATCTCCTACGAGCAGTACTTC	CAAGSGISYEQYF
TRBV6-4	NA	TRBJ1-2	NA	TGTGCCAGCAGTGACTTAGGCAGGGCGGCTGGCTACACCTTC	CASSDLGRAAGYTF
TRBV5-5	NA	TRBJ2-5	TRBD2	TGTGCCAGCAGCTATAATGGGGGAGGGGAGACCCAGTACTTC	CASSYNGGGETQYF
TRBV6-5	NA	TRBJ2-5	TRBD2	TGTGCCAGCAGTTACTCGAACAGCGGGGGACAAGAGACCCAGTACTTC	CASSYSNSGGQETQYF
TRBV18	NA	TRBJ1-3	NA	TGTGCCAGCTCATCGATCACAGGAAGCTCTGGAAACACCATATATTTT	CASSSITGSSGNTIYF
TRBV27	NA	TRBJ2-7	TRBD1	TGTGCCAGCAGTTTAGGAGGGACAGGGGGCTACGAGCAGTACTTC	CASSLGGTGGYEQYF
TRBV12-5	once	TRBJ2-1	TRBD1	TGTGCTAGTGGTTCATGGGACAGGGGGGTTAATGAGCAGTTCTTC	CASGSWDRGVNEQFF
TRBV6-5	NA	TRBJ2-7	NA	TGTGCCAGCAGTGGGTTTAACAACAGAGAGCAGTACTTC	CASSGFNNREQYF
TRBV11-2	NA	TRBJ2-1	NA	TGTGCCAGCAGCTTAGTCCGCCCGAGCTCCTACAATGAGCAGTTCTTC	CASSLVRPSSYNEQFF
TRBV5-1	NA	TRBJ2-1	TRBD1	TGCGCCAGCAGCTTAAGTCCTCGGGGACAGGGAGCCGAAAGTGAGCAGTTCTTC	CASSLSPRGQGAESEQFF
TRBV5-1	NA	TRBJ1-5	NA	TGCGCCAGCAGCTTGGACAGTAGCAATCAGCCCCAGCATTTT	CASSLDSSNQPQHF
TRBV5-4	NA	TRBJ2-1	TRBD1	TGTGCCAGCAGCTTAGACAGGGGGGTATCCTACAATGAGCAGTTCTTC	CASSLDRGVSYNEQFF
TRBV14	NA	TRBJ2-7	TRBD1	TGTGCCAGCAGCCACTGGACAGGGGCCGAGCAGTACTTC	CASSHWTGAEQYF
TRBV18	NA	TRBJ1-1	TRBD1	TGTGCCAGCTCGTCCGACAGGGAGACTGAAGCTTTCTTT	CASSSDRETEAFF
TRBV14	NA	TRBJ2-1	NA	TGTGCCAGCAGCCCGAGGAGACCGACTAACTACAATGAGCAGTTCTTC	CASSPRRPTNYNEQFF
TRBV7-2	NA	TRBJ1-2	TRBD1	TGTGCCAGCAGCTTAAGTGGGACAGCGACATTCTATGGCTACACCTTC	CASSLSGTATFYGYTF
TRBV12-5	NA	TRBJ1-3	NA	TGTGCTAGTGGTTTGGTACGGCTAGGGGGTTCTGGAAACACCATATATTTT	CASGLVRLGGSGNTIYF
TRBV10-2	few	TRBJ2-7	NA	TGCGCCAGCAGTGCAGCGTACGAGCAGTACTTC	CASSAAYEQYF
TRBV4-3	NA	TRBJ1-1	TRBD1	TGCGCCAGCAGCCGACAGGGGACCTCTGAAGCTTTCTTT	CASSRQGTSEAFF
TRBV7-2	NA	TRBJ2-5	NA	TGTGCCAGCAGCTTTAACAGGGCGGAGACCCAGTACTTC	CASSFNRAETQYF
TRBV4-2	NA	TRBJ2-3	TRBD2	TGTGCCAGCAGCCAAGGGAGCGGGAGGGGAGGCACAGATACGCAGTATTTT	CASSQGSGRGGTDTQYF
TRBV11-3	once	TRBJ1-1	TRBD1	TGTGCCAGCAGCTTCAGGGACAGAGAAGCTTTCTTT	CASSFRDREAFF
TRBV7-9	NA	TRBJ2-4	TRBD2	TGTGCCAGCAGCTCGATAGGGGGACTAGCGGGAGCCAAAAACATTCAGTACTTC	CASSSIGGLAGAKNIQYF
TRBV27	NA	TRBJ1-1	NA	TGTGCCAGCAGTTCGGGACTGGGGAACACTGAAGCTTTCTTT	CASSSGLGNTEAFF
TRBV5-1	NA	TRBJ2-3	NA	TGCGCCAGCAGCTTGGCCCTTAAAACAGATACGCAGTATTTT	CASSLALKTDTQYF
TRBV11-2	NA	TRBJ1-2	NA	TGTGCCAGCAGCTGGCGGGGGGCTAACTATGGCTACACCTTC	CASSWRGANYGYTF
TRBV28	NA	TRBJ2-7	TRBD2	TGTGCCAGCACCCGAGGACTAGCGGCCTCCTACGAGCAGTACTTC	CASTRGLAASYEQYF
TRBV5-5	NA	TRBJ1-2	NA	TGTGCCAGCAGCTTGGCATCAGGGTTATCCTCTAACTATGGCTACACCTTC	CASSLASGLSSNYGYTF
TRBV5-6	few	TRBJ2-3	TRBD2	TGTGCCAGCAGCTTGTGGCCTAGCGGTCCCACAGATACGCAGTATTTT	CASSLWPSGPTDTQYF
TRBV28	NA	TRBJ2-7	TRBD2	TGTGCCAGCAGTTTATATATACTAGCGGGAGCATACGAGCAGTACTTC	CASSLYILAGAYEQYF
TRBV5-6	NA	TRBJ2-7	NA	TGTGCCAGCAGCTTGGAATATCGGACACCCTACGAGCAGTACTTC	CASSLEYRTPYEQYF
TRBV27	NA	TRBJ1-1	NA	TGTGCCAGCAGTTCAGACCGGGATTGGAACACTGAAGCTTTCTTT	CASSSDRDWNTEAFF
TRBV2	NA	TRBJ2-7	NA	TGTGCCAGCAGCACCGCACTATCCTACGAGCAGTACTTC	CASSTALSYEQYF
TRBV11-2	NA	TRBJ2-1	NA	TGTGCCAGCAGCTCGGTAGACTACAATGAGCAGTTCTTC	CASSSVDYNEQFF
TRBV7-8	NA	TRBJ1-3	NA	TGTGCCAGCAGCAGCTTCACAGGGTACTCTGGAAACACCATATATTTT	CASSSFTGYSGNTIYF
TRBV7-9	NA	TRBJ1-2	NA	TGTTCCAGCAGCTTAGCGCACGAGCCCATCACCGGACAGGGCTACACCTTC	CSSSLAHEPITGQGYTF
TRBV19	NA	TRBJ2-3	NA	TGTGCCAGTAGTACAGAGTCAGGAGATACGCAGTATTTT	CASSTESGDTQYF
TRBV5-4	once	TRBJ1-4	TRBD1	TGTGCCAGCAGCAGGACAGGCCTTAATGAAAAACTGTTTTTT	CASSRTGLNEKLFF